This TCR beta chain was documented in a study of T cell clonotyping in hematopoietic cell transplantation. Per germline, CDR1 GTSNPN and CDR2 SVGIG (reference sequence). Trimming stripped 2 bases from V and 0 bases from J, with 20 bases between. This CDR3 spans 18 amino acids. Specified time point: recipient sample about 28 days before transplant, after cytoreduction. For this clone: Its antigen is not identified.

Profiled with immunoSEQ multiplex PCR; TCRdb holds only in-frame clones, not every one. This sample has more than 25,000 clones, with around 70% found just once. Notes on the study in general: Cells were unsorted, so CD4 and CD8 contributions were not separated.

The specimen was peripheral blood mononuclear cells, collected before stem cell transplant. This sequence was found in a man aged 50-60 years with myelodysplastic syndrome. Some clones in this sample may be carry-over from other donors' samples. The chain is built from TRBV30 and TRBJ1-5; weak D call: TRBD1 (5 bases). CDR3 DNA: TGTGCCTGGAGTTCTGGCAGGGCCCTAAGTTATAGCAATCAGCCCCAGCATTTT. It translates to CAWSSGRALSYSNQPQHF. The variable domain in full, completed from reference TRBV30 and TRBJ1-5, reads SQTIHQWPATLVQPVGSPLSLECTVEGTSNPNLYWYRQAAGRGLQLLFYSVGIGQISSEVPQNLSASRPQDRQFILSSKKLLLSDSGFYLCAWSSGRALSYSNQPQHFGDGTRLSIL.